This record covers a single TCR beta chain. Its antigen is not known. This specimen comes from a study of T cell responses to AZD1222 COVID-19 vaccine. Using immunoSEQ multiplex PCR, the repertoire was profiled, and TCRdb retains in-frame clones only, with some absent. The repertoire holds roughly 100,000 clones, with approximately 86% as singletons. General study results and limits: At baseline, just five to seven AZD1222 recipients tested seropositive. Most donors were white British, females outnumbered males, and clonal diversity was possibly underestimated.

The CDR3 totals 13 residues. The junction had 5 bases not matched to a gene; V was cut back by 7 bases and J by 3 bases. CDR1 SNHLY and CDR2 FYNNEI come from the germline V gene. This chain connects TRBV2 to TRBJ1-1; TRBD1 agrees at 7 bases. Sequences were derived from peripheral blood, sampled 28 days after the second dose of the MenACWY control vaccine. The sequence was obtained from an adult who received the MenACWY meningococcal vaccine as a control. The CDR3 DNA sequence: TGTGCCAGCAACTTAGACAGGGACACTGAAGCTTTCTTT. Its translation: CASNLDRDTEAFF.